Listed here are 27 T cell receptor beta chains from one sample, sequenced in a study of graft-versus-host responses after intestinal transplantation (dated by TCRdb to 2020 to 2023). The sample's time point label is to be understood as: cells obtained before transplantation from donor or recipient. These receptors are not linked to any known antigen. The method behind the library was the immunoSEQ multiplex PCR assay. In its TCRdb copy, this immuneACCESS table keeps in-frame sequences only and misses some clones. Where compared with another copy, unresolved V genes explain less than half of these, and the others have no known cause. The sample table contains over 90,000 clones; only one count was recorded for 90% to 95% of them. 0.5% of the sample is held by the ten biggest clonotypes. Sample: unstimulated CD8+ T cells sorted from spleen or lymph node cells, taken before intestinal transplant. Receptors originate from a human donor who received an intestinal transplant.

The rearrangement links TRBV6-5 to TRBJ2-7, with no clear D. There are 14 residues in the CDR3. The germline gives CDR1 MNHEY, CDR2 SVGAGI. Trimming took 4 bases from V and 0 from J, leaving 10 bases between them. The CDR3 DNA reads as TGTGCCAGCAGTTCCGGAGTATTCTCCTACGAGCAGTACTTC. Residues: CASSSGVFSYEQYF.

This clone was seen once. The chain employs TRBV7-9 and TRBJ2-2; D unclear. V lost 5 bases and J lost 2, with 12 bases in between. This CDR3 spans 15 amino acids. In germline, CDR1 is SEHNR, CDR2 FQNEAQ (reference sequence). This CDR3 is CASSPLPLNTGELFF. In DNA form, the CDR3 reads TGTGCCAGCAGCCCCCTACCATTAAACACCGGGGAGCTGTTTTTT.

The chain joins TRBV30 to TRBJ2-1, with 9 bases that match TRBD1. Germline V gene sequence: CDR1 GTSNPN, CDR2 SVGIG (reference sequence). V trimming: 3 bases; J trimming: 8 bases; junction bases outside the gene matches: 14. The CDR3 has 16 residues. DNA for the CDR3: TGTGCCTGGAGCGCCGGACCGGGACAGGGATTAGATGAGCAGTTCTTC. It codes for CAWSAGPGQGLDEQFF.

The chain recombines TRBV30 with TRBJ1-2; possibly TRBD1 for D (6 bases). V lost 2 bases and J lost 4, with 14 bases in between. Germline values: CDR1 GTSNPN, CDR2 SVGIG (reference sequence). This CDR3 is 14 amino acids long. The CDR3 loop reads CAWSWVGASYGYTF. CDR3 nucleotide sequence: TGTGCCTGGAGTTGGGTGGGGGCGAGCTATGGCTACACCTTC.

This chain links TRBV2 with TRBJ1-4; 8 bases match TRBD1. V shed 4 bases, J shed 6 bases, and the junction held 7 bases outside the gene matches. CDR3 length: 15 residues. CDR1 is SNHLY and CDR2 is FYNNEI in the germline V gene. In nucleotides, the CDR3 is TGTGCCAGCAGTGGACCAGACAGGGGTGATGAAAAACTGTTTTTT. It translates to CASSGPDRGDEKLFF. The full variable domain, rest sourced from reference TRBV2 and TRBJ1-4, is EPEVTQTPSHQVTQMGQEVILRCVPISNHLYFYWYRQILGQKVEFLVSFYNNEISEKSEIFDDQFSVERPDGSNFTLKIRSTKLEDSAMYFCASSGPDRGDEKLFFGSGTQLSVL.

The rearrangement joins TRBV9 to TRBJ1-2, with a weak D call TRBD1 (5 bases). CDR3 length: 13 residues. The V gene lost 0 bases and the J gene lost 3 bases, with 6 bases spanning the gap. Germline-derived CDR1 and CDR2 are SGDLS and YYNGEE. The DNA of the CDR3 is TGTGCCAGCAGCGTAGCCAGGGACTATGGCTACACCTTC. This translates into CASSVARDYGYTF.

The CDR3 is CASSLSIAGVSTDTQYF. The CDR3 nucleotides are TGTGCCAGCAGTTTATCGATAGCGGGAGTGAGCACAGATACGCAGTATTTT. The rearrangement links TRBV28 to TRBJ2-3, with 9 positions matching TRBD2. The trim removed 1 base at V and 0 bases at J, leaving 5 bases unmatched. This CDR3 is built from 17 residues. Germline lookup yields CDR1 MDHEN and CDR2 SYDVKM.

The CDR3 sequence is CASSLGYNPYNEQFF. The DNA for the CDR3 is TGTGCCAGCAGCTTAGGCTATAATCCCTACAATGAGCAGTTCTTC. The chain carries TRBV11-2 and TRBJ2-1, with D uncertain. Germline CDR1 reads SGHAT; CDR2 reads FQNNGV. Trimming left V 1 base short and J 2 bases short, with 9 bases between. This CDR3 region has 15 residues.

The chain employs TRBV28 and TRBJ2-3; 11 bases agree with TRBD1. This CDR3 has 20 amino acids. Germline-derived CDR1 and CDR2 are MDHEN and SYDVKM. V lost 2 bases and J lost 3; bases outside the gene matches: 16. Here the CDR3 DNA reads TGTGCCAGCAGTTTAGATCTAGTAAATGCGGACAGGGGGCGTACAGATACGCAGTATTTT. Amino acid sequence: CASSLDLVNADRGRTDTQYF.

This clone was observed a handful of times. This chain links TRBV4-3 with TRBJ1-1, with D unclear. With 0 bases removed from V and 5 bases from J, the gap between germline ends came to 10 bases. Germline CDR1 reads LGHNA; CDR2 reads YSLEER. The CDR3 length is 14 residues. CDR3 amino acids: CASSQELPVTEAFF. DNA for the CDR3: TGCGCCAGCAGCCAAGAGCTTCCGGTGACTGAAGCTTTCTTT.

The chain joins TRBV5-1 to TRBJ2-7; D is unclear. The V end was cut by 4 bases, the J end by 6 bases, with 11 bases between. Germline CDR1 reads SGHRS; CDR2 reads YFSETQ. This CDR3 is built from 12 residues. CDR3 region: CASSPYPGEQYF. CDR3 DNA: TGCGCCAGCAGCCCTTATCCCGGCGAGCAGTACTTC.

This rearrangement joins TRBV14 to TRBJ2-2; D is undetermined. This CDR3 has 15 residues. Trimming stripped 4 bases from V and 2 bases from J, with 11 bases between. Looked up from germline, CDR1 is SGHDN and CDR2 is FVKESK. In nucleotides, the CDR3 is TGTGCCAGCAGCCTAGCCTCACTTAACACCGGGGAGCTGTTTTTT. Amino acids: CASSLASLNTGELFF.

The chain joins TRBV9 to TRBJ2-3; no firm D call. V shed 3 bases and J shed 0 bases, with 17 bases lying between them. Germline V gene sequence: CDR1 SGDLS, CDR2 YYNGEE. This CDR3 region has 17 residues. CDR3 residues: CASSGLRSQESTDTQYF. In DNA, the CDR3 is TGTGCCAGCAGCGGACTCCGATCGCAAGAAAGCACAGATACGCAGTATTTT.

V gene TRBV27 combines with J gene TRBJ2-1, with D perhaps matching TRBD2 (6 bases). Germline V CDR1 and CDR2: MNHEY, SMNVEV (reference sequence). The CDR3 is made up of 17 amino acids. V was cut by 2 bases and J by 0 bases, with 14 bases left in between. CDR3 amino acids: CASSLAGQPYSYNEQFF. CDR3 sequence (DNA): TGTGCCAGCAGTTTAGCGGGGCAGCCCTACTCCTACAATGAGCAGTTCTTC.

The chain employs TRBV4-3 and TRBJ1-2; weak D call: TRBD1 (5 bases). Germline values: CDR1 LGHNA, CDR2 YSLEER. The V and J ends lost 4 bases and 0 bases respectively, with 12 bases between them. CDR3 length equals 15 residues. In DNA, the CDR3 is TGCGCCAGCAGCCCCCTGCAGGGTGCTAACTATGGCTACACCTTC. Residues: CASSPLQGANYGYTF.

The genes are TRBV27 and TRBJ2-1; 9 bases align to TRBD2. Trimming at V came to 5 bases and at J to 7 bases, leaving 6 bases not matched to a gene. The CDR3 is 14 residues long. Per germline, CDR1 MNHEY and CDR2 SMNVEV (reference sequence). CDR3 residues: CASSISGSWNEQFF. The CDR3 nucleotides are TGTGCCAGCAGTATTAGCGGGAGTTGGAATGAGCAGTTCTTC.

The DNA for the CDR3 is TGTGCCTGGTCCGGGGGAAGGCTAAATGAGCAGTTCTTC. The encoded protein is CAWSGGRLNEQFF. The chain carries TRBV30 and TRBJ2-1; the D gene is possibly TRBD2 (6 bases). V was clipped by 5 bases and J by 7 bases, with 15 bases between them. This CDR3 region has 13 residues. The germline gives CDR1 GTSNPN, CDR2 SVGIG (reference sequence).

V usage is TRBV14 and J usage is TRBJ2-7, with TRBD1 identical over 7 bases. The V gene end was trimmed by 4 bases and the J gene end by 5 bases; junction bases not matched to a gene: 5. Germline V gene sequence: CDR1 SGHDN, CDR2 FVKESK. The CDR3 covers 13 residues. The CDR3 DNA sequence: TGTGCCAGCAGCCCGTACAGGGGTCACGAGCAGTACTTC. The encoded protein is CASSPYRGHEQYF.

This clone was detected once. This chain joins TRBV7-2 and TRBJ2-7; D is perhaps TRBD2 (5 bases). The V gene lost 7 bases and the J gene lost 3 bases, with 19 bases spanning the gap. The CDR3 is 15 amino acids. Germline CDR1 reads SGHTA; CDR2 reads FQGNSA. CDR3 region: CASTLEGGLFYEQYF. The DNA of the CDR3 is TGTGCCAGCACCCTAGAGGGTGGGCTTTTCTACGAGCAGTACTTC.

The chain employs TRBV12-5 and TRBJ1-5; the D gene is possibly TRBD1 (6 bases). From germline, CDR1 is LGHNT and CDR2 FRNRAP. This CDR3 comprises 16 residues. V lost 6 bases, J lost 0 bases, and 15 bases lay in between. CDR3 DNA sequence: TGTGCTAGTGGGCCCGGGGGGACAAATAGCAATCAGCCCCAGCATTTT. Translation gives CASGPGGTNSNQPQHF.

The CDR3: CASSQGLAGGTGKNIQYF. Written as DNA, the CDR3 is TGTGCCAGCAGCCAAGGACTAGCGGGGGGGACTGGCAAAAACATTCAGTACTTC. The chain has TRBV14 and TRBJ2-4; TRBD2 matches 14 bases. The CDR3 runs 18 residues. Germline loops: CDR1 SGHDN, CDR2 FVKESK. The V gene end was trimmed by 1 base and the J gene end by 3 bases; junction bases not matched to a gene: 5.

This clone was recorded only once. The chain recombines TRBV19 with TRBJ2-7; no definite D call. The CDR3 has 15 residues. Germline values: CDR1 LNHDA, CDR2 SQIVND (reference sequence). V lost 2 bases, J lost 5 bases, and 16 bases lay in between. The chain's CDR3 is CASSIFRSGVNEQYF. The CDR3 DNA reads TGTGCCAGTAGTATATTCCGGTCTGGTGTAAACGAGCAGTACTTC.

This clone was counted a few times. Here the CDR3 DNA reads TGCGCCAGCAGCCAAGATACTACGGGAATTGAAGCTTTCTTT. Its translation is CASSQDTTGIEAFF. The rearrangement uses TRBV4-3 and TRBJ1-1, with D unresolved. Germline V gene lookup returns CDR1 LGHNA and CDR2 YSLEER. This CDR3 comprises 14 residues. V lost 0 bases, J lost 7 bases, and 12 bases lay in between.

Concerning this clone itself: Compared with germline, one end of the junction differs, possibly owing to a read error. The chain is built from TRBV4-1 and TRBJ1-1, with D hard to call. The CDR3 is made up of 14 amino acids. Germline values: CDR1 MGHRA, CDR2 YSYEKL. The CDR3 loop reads CASGQGGTSTEAFF. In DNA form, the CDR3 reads TGCGCCAGCGGCCAAGGCGGCACCTCCACTGAAGCTTTCTTT.

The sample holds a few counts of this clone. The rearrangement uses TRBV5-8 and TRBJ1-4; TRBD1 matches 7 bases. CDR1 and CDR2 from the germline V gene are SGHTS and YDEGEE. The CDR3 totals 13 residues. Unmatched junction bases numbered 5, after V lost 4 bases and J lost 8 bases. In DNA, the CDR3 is TGTGCCAGCAGCGGACAGGTTTTGGAAAAACTGTTTTTT. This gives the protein CASSGQVLEKLFF.

The CDR3 protein is CASSRSGREYEQYF. The CDR3 region has the DNA TGTGCCAGCAGCCGTAGCGGGAGGGAATACGAGCAGTACTTC. The rearrangement joins TRBV11-2 to TRBJ2-7; the match to TRBD2 covers 11 bases. J was trimmed by 4 bases and V by 5 bases; bases with no gene match: 4. Per the germline V gene, CDR1 is SGHAT and CDR2 is FQNNGV. The CDR3 runs 14 residues. The complete variable domain, with remaining parts taken from reference TRBV11-2 and TRBJ2-7, reads EAGVAQSPRYKIIEKRQSVAFWCNPISGHATLYWYQQILGQGPKLLIQFQNNGVVDDSQLPKDRFSAERLKGVDSTLKIQPAKLEDSAVYLCASSRSGREYEQYFGPGTRLTVT.

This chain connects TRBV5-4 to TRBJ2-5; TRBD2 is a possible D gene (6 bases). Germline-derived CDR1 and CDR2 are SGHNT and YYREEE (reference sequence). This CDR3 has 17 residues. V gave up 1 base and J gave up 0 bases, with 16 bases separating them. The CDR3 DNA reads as TGTGCCAGCAGCTTGATCCCGTGGAGGGGTGACCAAGAGACCCAGTACTTC. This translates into CASSLIPWRGDQETQYF.